The rows below give T cell receptor beta chains drawn from one sample of a study of shared clonotypes between healthy human individuals. TCRdb's copy holds only in-frame clones and misses some; the assay was immunoSEQ multiplex PCR. This repertoire shows roughly 1,500,000 clones, around 98.5% found once; its top ten account for about 0.4%. The specimen sequenced was naive CD4+ T cells sorted from blood. The receptor set was obtained from a man under 40 in good health. CDR3s include the opening cysteine and the closing phenylalanine or tryptophan. D genes are given only for firm matches. The size of a clone is reported for some rows only, either as once, few or many, or as a class for expanded clones.

v_call	j_call	clone_size	d_call	cdr3_aa	cdr3_nt
TRBV18	TRBJ2-2	NA	TRBD1	CASSSSFGQGSGELFF	TGTGCCAGCTCATCGTCCTTCGGACAGGGGAGCGGGGAGCTGTTTTTT
TRBV28	TRBJ2-1	NA	NA	CASSPLRQGLPQEQFF	TGTGCCAGCAGTCCACTCAGGCAGGGACTTCCCCAAGAGCAGTTCTTC
TRBV10-3	TRBJ2-7	NA	NA	CAISDSDRSYEQYF	TGTGCCATCAGTGACTCGGACAGATCCTACGAGCAGTACTTC
TRBV7-2	TRBJ2-1	NA	TRBD2	CASSSPPGGSSYNEQFF	TGTGCCAGCAGCTCCCCGCCGGGCGGGAGTTCCTACAATGAGCAGTTCTTC
TRBV28	TRBJ2-2	NA	TRBD1	CASSPGTGFGTGELFF	TGTGCCAGCAGTCCCGGGACAGGGTTCGGCACCGGGGAGCTGTTTTTT
TRBV5-1	TRBJ1-1	NA	NA	CASSLEAITEAFF	TGCGCCAGCAGCTTGGAGGCGATCACTGAAGCTTTCTTT
TRBV10-2	TRBJ2-3	NA	TRBD2	CASSGNNGSGRAWGTDTQYF	TGCGCCAGCAGTGGGAACAATGGTAGCGGGAGGGCCTGGGGCACAGATACGCAGTATTTT
TRBV6-5	TRBJ1-2	NA	NA	CASREIAVNYGYTF	TGTGCCAGCAGAGAAATAGCTGTTAACTATGGCTACACCTTC
TRBV14	TRBJ2-5	NA	TRBD2	CASSHVRGRETQYF	TGTGCCAGCAGCCACGTCCGCGGGAGGGAGACCCAGTACTTC
TRBV6-5	TRBJ2-7	NA	TRBD2	CASSRFSGNAYEQYF	TGTGCCAGCAGTCGATTTAGCGGGAACGCCTACGAGCAGTACTTC
TRBV7-3	TRBJ2-2	NA	NA	CASSTSSGFTGELFF	TGTGCCAGCAGCACATCCTCTGGGTTCACCGGGGAGCTGTTTTTT
TRBV11-3	TRBJ2-2	NA	TRBD2	CASSGPGASGRAFTGELFF	TGTGCCAGCAGCGGGCCCGGGGCTAGCGGGAGGGCTTTCACCGGGGAGCTGTTTTTT
TRBV9	TRBJ1-2	NA	TRBD1	CASSVGTGNYGYTF	TGTGCCAGCAGCGTGGGGACAGGGAACTATGGCTACACCTTC
TRBV30	TRBJ1-2	NA	NA	CAWSVQGQSYTF	TGTGCCTGGAGTGTACAAGGGCAGAGCTACACCTTC
TRBV7-9	TRBJ1-2	NA	TRBD1	CASSLATGGSMGYTF	TGTGCCAGCAGCTTAGCAACAGGGGGCTCGATGGGCTACACCTTC
TRBV7-2	TRBJ2-1	NA	NA	CASSPRASYNEQFF	TGTGCCAGCAGCCCAAGGGCCTCCTACAATGAGCAGTTCTTC
TRBV2	TRBJ1-2	NA	NA	CASSQEAGEGYTF	TGTGCCAGCAGCCAAGAGGCAGGGGAAGGCTACACCTTC
TRBV4-3	TRBJ2-1	NA	TRBD1	CASSLGQGIRNEQFF	TGCGCCAGCAGCCTGGGACAGGGTATTAGGAATGAGCAGTTCTTC
TRBV6-5	TRBJ1-2	NA	NA	CASSSPTSAYGYTF	TGTGCCAGCAGTTCTCCGACATCTGCCTATGGCTACACCTTC
TRBV5-5	TRBJ2-7	NA	NA	CASSLGGGFLSEQYF	TGTGCCAGCAGCCTAGGAGGGGGCTTCCTGAGCGAGCAGTACTTC
TRBV4-1	TRBJ2-7	NA	TRBD2	CASSQDFAVETSGRTYEQYF	TGCGCCAGCAGCCAAGATTTTGCGGTTGAGACTAGCGGGAGAACCTACGAGCAGTACTTC
TRBV15	TRBJ2-1	NA	TRBD2	CATSREAGSYNEQFF	TGTGCCACCAGCAGAGAAGCGGGGAGCTACAATGAGCAGTTCTTC
TRBV9	TRBJ1-2	NA	NA	CASSVSPGGGYTF	TGTGCCAGCAGCGTATCCCCGGGGGGTGGCTACACCTTC
TRBV7-9	TRBJ1-4	NA	TRBD1	CASSRGTGSEKLFF	TGTGCCAGCAGCCGAGGGACAGGGAGTGAAAAACTGTTTTTT
TRBV19	TRBJ1-2	NA	NA	CASFPDSSYGYTF	TGTGCCAGTTTCCCGGACAGCAGCTATGGCTACACCTTC
TRBV2	TRBJ2-7	NA	TRBD1	CAGRGQGYEQYF	TGTGCCGGCCGGGGACAGGGGTACGAGCAGTACTTC
TRBV7-9	TRBJ1-5	NA	NA	CASSLGGGGNQPQHF	TGTGCCAGCAGCTTAGGAGGGGGAGGAAATCAGCCCCAGCATTTT
TRBV2	TRBJ2-7	NA	NA	CASSYREVGQYF	TGTGCCAGCAGTTACAGGGAGGTCGGGCAGTACTTC
TRBV7-6	TRBJ2-2	NA	NA	CASSLLAGMGTGELFF	TGTGCCAGCAGCTTATTGGCAGGGATGGGCACCGGGGAGCTGTTTTTT
TRBV29-1	TRBJ1-5	NA	NA	CSVVWGNQPQHF	TGCAGCGTTGTCTGGGGCAATCAGCCCCAGCATTTT
TRBV6-1	TRBJ2-7	NA	TRBD2	CASSGVAGDSYEQYF	TGTGCCAGCAGTGGAGTAGCGGGGGACTCCTACGAGCAGTACTTC
TRBV6-5	TRBJ1-1	NA	NA	CASRAGTIIIAEAFF	TGTGCCAGCAGGGCCGGGACAATAATTATCGCTGAAGCTTTCTTT
TRBV5-1	TRBJ2-1	NA	NA	CASSLPAGPPYNEQFF	TGCGCCAGCAGCTTGCCAGCGGGCCCCCCTTACAATGAGCAGTTCTTC
TRBV10-3	TRBJ2-1	NA	TRBD2	CAISDLLAGGPNQYVEQFF	TGTGCCATCAGTGACTTGCTAGCGGGAGGGCCTAACCAATATGTGGAGCAGTTCTTC
TRBV9	TRBJ2-7	NA	TRBD2	CASSVGVAGAWEQYF	TGTGCCAGCAGCGTAGGAGTAGCGGGAGCGTGGGAGCAGTACTTC
TRBV7-2	TRBJ2-5	NA	TRBD2	CASSPEGLAGQKTQYF	TGTGCCAGCAGTCCAGAGGGACTAGCGGGTCAGAAGACCCAGTACTTC
TRBV7-3	TRBJ2-2	NA	NA	CASSLFPGVAGNTGELFF	TGTGCCAGCAGCTTATTCCCGGGGGTGGCTGGGAACACCGGGGAGCTGTTTTTT
TRBV6-5	TRBJ1-1	NA	NA	CASSYGARGTEAFF	TGTGCCAGCAGTTACGGGGCGCGGGGCACTGAAGCTTTCTTT
TRBV6-5	TRBJ1-4	once	NA	CASSYSVLLAEKLFF	TGTGCCAGCAGTTACTCTGTACTATTGGCCGAAAAACTGTTTTTT
TRBV5-4	TRBJ2-1	NA	TRBD2	CASSLAKAGAGYNEQFF	TGTGCCAGCAGCTTGGCTAAAGCGGGAGCGGGATACAATGAGCAGTTCTTC
TRBV4-1	TRBJ2-1	NA	NA	CASSQDQLGSNEQFF	TGCGCCAGCAGCCAAGATCAATTAGGGAGCAATGAGCAGTTCTTC
TRBV27	TRBJ2-7	once	NA	CASSQSYTGRSEQYF	TGTGCCAGCAGTCAGAGCTACACAGGAAGATCCGAGCAGTACTTC
TRBV28	TRBJ2-7	NA	NA	CASTPGSYEQYF	TGTGCCAGCACCCCTGGTTCCTACGAGCAGTACTTC
TRBV5-1	TRBJ2-1	NA	TRBD2	CASQSGSLNEQFF	TGCGCGTCTCAGAGCGGGAGTCTCAATGAGCAGTTCTTC
TRBV29-1	TRBJ2-7	NA	TRBD1	CSVDYGTGAEQYF	TGCAGCGTTGACTACGGGACAGGGGCCGAGCAGTACTTC
TRBV27	TRBJ2-3	NA	TRBD2	CASSLSPLWLAETDTQYF	TGTGCCAGCAGTTTATCGCCGTTGTGGCTAGCGGAGACAGATACGCAGTATTTT
TRBV28	TRBJ1-5	NA	NA	CASSLYQNQPQHF	TGTGCCAGCAGTTTATACCAAAATCAGCCCCAGCATTTT
TRBV7-9	TRBJ2-5	NA	TRBD1	CASRQGARGETQYF	TGTGCCAGCAGGCAGGGGGCCCGGGGAGAGACCCAGTACTTC
TRBV19	TRBJ2-3	NA	NA	CASSIGGALSTDTQYF	TGTGCCAGTAGTATCGGTGGTGCACTTAGCACAGATACGCAGTATTTT